The entry below describes one T cell receptor (beta chain). What this receptor recognizes is not known. The sample holds no much larger clone one base away, and base qualities are not on file. This entry comes from a study of identical twins (dated by TCRdb to between 2015 and 2016). Looking at the study overall: To test whether fetal clonotypes persist, this study deep-sequenced TCR alpha and beta repertoires from monozygotic twins, from unrelated adults of various ages, and from cord blood. Replicate twin experiments were performed at different times using different library preparation protocols to rule out contamination. What the research found in general, with its limitations: Compared with coincidental sharing between unrelated individuals, out-of-frame TCR alpha sequences shared between twins had an excess of sequences with low generation probability. Invariant T cells such as MAIT and iNKT could partly confound zero-insertion analyses, although diverse VJ usage argued against such confounding for most clonotypes. Conclusions relied on cross-sectional statistical analysis, since the same donors could not be followed over many years. A weaker excess of twin sharing was found in beta out-of-frame sequences because the signal-to-noise ratio was lowered by fewer shared sequences. In monozygotic twins, out-of-frame TCR alpha sharing was systematically underestimated by recombination models, although the models agreed with sharing between unrelated individuals. Abundant cord blood beta clonotypes had fewer insertions, young adult naive repertoires showed a similar but weaker trend, and memory repertoires showed no such trend.

Only healthy Caucasian donors were included. The twin cohort comprised three pairs of female monozygotic twins, all aged roughly 18 to 30 years. CD4+ and CD8+ T cell populations were isolated with positive isolation kits from Invitrogen. The germline V gene specifies MGHRA as CDR1 and YSYEKL as CDR2. V loses 0 bases, J loses 9 bases, and the germline ends lie 6 bases apart. The CDR3 starts with the cysteine, ends with the phenylalanine, and has 12 residues. Of all the DNA, just the CDR3 is kept, 36 bases in frame from base 1. Library prep was done by 5' RACE. TCRdb lists the instrument as Illumina HiSeq 2000. Template switching added a universal primer binding site, and the final cDNA carried a unique molecular identifier that allowed TCR cDNA molecules to be counted accurately. Specific primers in the conserved constant-segment region were used to synthesize first-strand cDNA for the TCR alpha and beta chains. Each cDNA library was double barcoded, with a SMART-Mk sample barcode plus Illumina barcodes, to control for contamination. TruSeq adapter sequences and Illumina sample barcodes were added in two successive PCR steps. Sequencing of the TCR alpha and beta cDNA libraries was done on the Illumina HiSeq platform using custom primers. Regarding the original processing steps: Unique molecular identifiers were extracted from raw reads with MiGEC, and CDR3 positions were determined with MiXCR. For each individual, recombination models were inferred using an EM algorithm with the repgenHMM and IGoR tools. The tcR package in R was used for shared clonotype analysis, with sharing normalized by the product of cloneset sizes. To study raw recombination without the effects of thymic and clonal selection, out-of-frame nonproductive sequences were analyzed. The public reads were run again by TCRdb, first through fastp at Q25 and then through MiXCR, and only productive beta chains were kept. A single entry per CDR3 protein holds the most common genes and DNA from its merged rows. The authors' filters were not applied to this entry. The sample yields a few hundred thousand distinct CDR3 sequences; around 8.8% were counted once. The top ten constitute 3% to 3.5% of the sample.

The sample was also linked to a second study, of yellow fever vaccine responses in identical twins. From the second report: The T cell response to vaccination in identical twins was reported by the authors to appear partly convergent and partly personalized. Focusing on identical twins, the study followed the T cell clones that responded to the vaccine, and did so with precision.

Sample: CD8+ T cells sorted from blood. Recombination connected TRBV4-1 to TRBJ2-4; the D gene cannot be named for sure. This clonotype was sampled from a woman between 18 and 30 years old in good health. The nucleotides read TGCGCCAGCAGCCAAGACCACGGCATTCAGTACTTC. This encodes CASSQDHGIQYF.